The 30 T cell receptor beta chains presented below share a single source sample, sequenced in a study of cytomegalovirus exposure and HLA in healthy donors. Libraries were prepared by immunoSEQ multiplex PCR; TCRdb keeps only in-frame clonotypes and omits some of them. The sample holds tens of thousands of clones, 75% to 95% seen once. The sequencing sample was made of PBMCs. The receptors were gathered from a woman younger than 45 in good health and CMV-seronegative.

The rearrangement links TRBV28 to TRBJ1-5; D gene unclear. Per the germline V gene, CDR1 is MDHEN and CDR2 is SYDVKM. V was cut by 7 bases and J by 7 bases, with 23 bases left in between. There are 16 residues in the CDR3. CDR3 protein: CASTPFQFLRGQPQHF. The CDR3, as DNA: TGTGCCAGCACCCCGTTTCAGTTTTTAAGAGGGCAGCCCCAGCATTTT.

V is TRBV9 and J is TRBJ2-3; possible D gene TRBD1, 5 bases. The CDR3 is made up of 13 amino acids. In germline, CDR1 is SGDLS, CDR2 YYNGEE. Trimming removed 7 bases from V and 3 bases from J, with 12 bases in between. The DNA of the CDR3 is TGTGCCAGCGCAGGGTTGGGGACAGATACGCAGTATTTT. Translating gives CASAGLGTDTQYF.

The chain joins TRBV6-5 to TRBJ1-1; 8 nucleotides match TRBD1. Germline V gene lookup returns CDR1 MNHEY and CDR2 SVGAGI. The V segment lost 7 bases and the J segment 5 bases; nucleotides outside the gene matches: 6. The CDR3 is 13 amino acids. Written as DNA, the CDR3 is TGTGCCAGCAATCAGGGGGCGGGAACTGAAGCTTTCTTT. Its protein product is CASNQGAGTEAFF.

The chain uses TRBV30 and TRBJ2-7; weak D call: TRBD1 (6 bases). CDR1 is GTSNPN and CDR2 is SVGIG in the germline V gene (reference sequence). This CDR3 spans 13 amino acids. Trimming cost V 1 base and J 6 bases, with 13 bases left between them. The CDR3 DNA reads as TGTGCCTGGAGTGCCCCAGGGGCAGGCGAGCAGTACTTC. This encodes CAWSAPGAGEQYF.

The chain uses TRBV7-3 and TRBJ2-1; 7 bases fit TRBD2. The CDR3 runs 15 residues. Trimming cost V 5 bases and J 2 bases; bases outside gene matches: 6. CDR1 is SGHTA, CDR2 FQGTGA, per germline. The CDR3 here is CASSRDYSPYNEQFF. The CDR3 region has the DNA TGTGCCAGCAGCCGGGACTACTCTCCCTACAATGAGCAGTTCTTC. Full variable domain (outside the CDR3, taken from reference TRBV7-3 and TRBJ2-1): GAGVSQTPSNKVTEKGKYVELRCDPISGHTALYWYRQSLGQGPEFLIYFQGTGAADDSGLPNDRFFAVRPEGSVSTLKIQRTERGDSAVYLCASSRDYSPYNEQFFGPGTRLTVL.

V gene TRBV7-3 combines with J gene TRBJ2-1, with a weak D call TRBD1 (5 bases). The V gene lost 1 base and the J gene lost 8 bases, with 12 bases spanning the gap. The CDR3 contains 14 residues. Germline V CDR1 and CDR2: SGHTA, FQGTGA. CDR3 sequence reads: CASSLKGSGHEQFF. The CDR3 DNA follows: TGTGCCAGCAGCTTAAAGGGGTCAGGGCATGAGCAGTTCTTC.

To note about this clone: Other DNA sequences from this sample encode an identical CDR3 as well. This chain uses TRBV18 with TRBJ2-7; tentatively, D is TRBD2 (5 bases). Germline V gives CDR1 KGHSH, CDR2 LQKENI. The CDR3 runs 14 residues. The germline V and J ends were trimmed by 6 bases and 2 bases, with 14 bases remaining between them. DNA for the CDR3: TGTGCCAGCTCTCCCCCCAGCGGCCCCTACGAGCAGTACTTC. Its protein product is CASSPPSGPYEQYF.

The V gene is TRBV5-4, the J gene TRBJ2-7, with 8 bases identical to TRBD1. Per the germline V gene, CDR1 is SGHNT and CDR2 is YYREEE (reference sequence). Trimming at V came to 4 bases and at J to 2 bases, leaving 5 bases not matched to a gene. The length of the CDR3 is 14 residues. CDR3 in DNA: TGTGCCAGCAGCCCCGGGACAGGACCCTACGAGCAGTACTTC. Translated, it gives CASSPGTGPYEQYF.

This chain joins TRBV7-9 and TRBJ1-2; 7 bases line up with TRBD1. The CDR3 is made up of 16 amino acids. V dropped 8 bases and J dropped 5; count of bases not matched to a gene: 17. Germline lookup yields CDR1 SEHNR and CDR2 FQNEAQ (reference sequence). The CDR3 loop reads CASLRDSTFLEYGYTF. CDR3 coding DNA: TGTGCCAGCCTCCGGGACAGTACCTTCCTGGAATATGGCTACACCTTC.

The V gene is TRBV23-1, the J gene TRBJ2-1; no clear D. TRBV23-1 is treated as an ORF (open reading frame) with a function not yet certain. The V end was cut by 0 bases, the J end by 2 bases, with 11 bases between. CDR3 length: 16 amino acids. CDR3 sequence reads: CASSQSTQVPYNEQFF. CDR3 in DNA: TGCGCCAGCAGTCAATCGACCCAGGTTCCCTACAATGAGCAGTTCTTC.

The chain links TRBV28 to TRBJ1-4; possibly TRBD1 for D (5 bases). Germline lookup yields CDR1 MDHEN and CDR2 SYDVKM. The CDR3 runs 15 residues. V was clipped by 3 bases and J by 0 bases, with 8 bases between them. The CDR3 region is CASSFGGSTNEKLFF. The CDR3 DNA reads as TGTGCCAGCAGTTTCGGGGGATCAACTAATGAAAAACTGTTTTTT. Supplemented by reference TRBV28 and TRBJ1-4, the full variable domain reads DVKVTQSSRYLVKRTGEKVFLECVQDMDHENMFWYRQDPGLGLRLIYFSYDVKMKEKGDIPEGYSVSREKKERFSLILESASTNQTSMYLCASSFGGSTNEKLFFGSGTQLSVL.

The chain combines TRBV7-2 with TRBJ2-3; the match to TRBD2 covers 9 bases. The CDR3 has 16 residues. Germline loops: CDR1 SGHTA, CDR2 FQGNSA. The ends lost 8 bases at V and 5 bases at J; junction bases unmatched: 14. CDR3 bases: TGTGCCAGCTCCAAACCGGGACTAGCTGTCCGAGATACGCAGTATTTT. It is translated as CASSKPGLAVRDTQYF.

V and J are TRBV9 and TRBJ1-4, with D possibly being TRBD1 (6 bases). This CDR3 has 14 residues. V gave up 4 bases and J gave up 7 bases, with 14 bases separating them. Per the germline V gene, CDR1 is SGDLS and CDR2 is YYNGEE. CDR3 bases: TGTGCCAGCAGCTTCAGGGGAGGGGGTGAAAAACTGTTTTTT. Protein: CASSFRGGGEKLFF. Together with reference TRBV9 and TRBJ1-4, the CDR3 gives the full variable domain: DSGVTQTPKHLITATGQRVTLRCSPRSGDLSVYWYQQSLDQGLQFLIQYYNGEERAKGNILERFSAQQFPDLHSELNLSSLELGDSALYFCASSFRGGGEKLFFGSGTQLSVL.

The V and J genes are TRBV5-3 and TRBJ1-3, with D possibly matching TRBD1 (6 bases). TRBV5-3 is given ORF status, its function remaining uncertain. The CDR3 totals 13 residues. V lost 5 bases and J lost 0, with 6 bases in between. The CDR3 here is CARRGGSGNTIYF. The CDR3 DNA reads TGTGCCAGAAGAGGGGGCTCTGGAAACACCATATATTTT.

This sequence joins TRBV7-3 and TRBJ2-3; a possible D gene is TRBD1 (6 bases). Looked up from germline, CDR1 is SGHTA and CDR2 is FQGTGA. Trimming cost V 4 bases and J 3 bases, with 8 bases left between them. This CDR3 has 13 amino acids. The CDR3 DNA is TGTGCCAGCAGCTCTACAGGGACAGATACGCAGTATTTT. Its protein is CASSSTGTDTQYF.

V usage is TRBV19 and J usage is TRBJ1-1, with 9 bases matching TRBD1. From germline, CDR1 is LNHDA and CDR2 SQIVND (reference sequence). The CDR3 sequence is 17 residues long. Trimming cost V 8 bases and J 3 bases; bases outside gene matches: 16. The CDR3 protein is CASQSTYRGRGDTEAFF. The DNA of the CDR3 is TGTGCCAGTCAGTCTACTTACAGGGGGCGCGGGGACACTGAAGCTTTCTTT.

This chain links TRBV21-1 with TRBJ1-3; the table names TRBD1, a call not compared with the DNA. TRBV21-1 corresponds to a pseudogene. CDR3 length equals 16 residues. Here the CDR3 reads CASSERQGDSGNTIYF. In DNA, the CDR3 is TGTGCCAGCAGCGAAAGACAGGGGGACAGTGGAAACACCATATATTTT.

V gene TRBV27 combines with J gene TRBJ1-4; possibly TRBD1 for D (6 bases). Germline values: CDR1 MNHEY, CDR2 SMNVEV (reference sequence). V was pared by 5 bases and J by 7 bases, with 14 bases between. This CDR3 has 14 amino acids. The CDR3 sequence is CASSTTGRIEKLFF. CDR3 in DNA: TGTGCCAGCAGTACGACAGGTCGGATTGAAAAACTGTTTTTT. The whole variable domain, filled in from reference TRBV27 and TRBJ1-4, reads EAQVTQNPRYLITVTGKKLTVTCSQNMNHEYMSWYRQDPGLGLRQIYYSMNVEVTDKGDVPEGYKVSRKEKRNFPLILESPSPNQTSLYFCASSTTGRIEKLFFGSGTQLSVL.

The CDR3 region has the DNA TGTGCCAGCAGCTCACTCGGGACACCAACCTACGAGCAGTACTTC. As protein: CASSSLGTPTYEQYF. The chain employs TRBV9 and TRBJ2-7, with TRBD1 as a possible D gene (6 bases). V gave up 4 bases and J gave up 2 bases, with 16 bases separating them. This CDR3 spans 15 amino acids. Looked up from germline, CDR1 is SGDLS and CDR2 is YYNGEE. Filled out from reference TRBV9 and TRBJ2-7, the complete variable domain reads DSGVTQTPKHLITATGQRVTLRCSPRSGDLSVYWYQQSLDQGLQFLIQYYNGEERAKGNILERFSAQQFPDLHSELNLSSLELGDSALYFCASSSLGTPTYEQYFGPGTRLTVT.

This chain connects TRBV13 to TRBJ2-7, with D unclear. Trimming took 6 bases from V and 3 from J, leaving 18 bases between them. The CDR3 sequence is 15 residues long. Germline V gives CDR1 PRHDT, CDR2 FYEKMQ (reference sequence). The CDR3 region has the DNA TGTGCCAGCAGTTACATCCGATCTCCTTACTACGAGCAGTACTTC. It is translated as CASSYIRSPYYEQYF.

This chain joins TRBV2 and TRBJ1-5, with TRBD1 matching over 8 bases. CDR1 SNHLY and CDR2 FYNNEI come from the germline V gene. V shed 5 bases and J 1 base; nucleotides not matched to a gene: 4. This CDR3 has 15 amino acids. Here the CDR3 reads CASSLDRASNQPQHF. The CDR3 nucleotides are TGTGCCAGCAGTCTGGACAGGGCGAGCAATCAGCCCCAGCATTTT.

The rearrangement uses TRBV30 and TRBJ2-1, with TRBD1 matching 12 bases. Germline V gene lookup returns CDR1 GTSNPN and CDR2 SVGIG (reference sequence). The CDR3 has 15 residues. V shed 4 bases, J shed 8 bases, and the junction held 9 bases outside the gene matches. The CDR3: CAWTTGTGGFYEQFF. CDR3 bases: TGTGCCTGGACTACCGGGACAGGGGGCTTCTATGAGCAGTTCTTC. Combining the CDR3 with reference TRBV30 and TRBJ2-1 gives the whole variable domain SQTIHQWPATLVQPVGSPLSLECTVEGTSNPNLYWYRQAAGRGLQLLFYSVGIGQISSEVPQNLSASRPQDRQFILSSKKLLLSDSGFYLCAWTTGTGGFYEQFFGPGTRLTVL.

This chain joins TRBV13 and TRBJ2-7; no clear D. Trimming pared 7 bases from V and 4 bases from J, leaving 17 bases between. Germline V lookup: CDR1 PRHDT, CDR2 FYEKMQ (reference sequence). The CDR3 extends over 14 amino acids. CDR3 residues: CASTYRHFPYEQYF. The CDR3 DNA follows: TGTGCCAGCACCTATCGACATTTCCCTTACGAGCAGTACTTC.

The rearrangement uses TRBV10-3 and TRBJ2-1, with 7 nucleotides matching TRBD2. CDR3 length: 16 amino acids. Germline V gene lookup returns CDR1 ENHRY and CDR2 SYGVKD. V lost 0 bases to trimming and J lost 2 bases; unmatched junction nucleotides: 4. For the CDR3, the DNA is TGTGCCATCAGTGAGTCGGGGACTATAACCTACAATGAGCAGTTCTTC. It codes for CAISESGTITYNEQFF.

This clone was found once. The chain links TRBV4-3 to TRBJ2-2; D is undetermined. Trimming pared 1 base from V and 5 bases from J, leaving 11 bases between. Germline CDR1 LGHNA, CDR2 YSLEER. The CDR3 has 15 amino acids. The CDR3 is CASSQGPMRTGELFF. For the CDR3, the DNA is TGCGCCAGCAGCCAAGGGCCGATGCGGACCGGGGAGCTGTTTTTT.

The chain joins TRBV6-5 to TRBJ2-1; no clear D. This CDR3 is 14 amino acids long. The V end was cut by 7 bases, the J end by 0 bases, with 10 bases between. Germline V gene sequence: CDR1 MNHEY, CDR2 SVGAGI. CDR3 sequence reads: CASNSVLSYNEQFF. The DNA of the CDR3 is TGTGCCAGCAACAGTGTACTCTCCTACAATGAGCAGTTCTTC.

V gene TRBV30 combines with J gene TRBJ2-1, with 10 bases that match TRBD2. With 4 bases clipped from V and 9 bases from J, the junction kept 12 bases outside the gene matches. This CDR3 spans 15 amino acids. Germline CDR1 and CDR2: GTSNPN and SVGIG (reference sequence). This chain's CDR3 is CAWIPISGRAVEQFF. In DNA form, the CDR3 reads TGTGCCTGGATCCCGATAAGCGGGAGGGCCGTTGAGCAGTTCTTC.

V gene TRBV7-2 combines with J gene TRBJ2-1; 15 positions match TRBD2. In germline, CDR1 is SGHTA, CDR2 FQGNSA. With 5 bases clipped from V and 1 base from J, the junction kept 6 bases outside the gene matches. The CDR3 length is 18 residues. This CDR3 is CASSMGTSGRRSYNEQFF. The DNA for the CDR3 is TGTGCCAGCAGCATGGGGACTAGCGGGAGGCGATCCTACAATGAGCAGTTCTTC.

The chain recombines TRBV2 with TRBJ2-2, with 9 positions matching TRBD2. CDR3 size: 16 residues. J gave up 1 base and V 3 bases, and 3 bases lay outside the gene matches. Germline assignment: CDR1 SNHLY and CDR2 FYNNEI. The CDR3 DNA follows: TGTGCCAGCAGTGAGATGACTAGCGGGAACACCGGGGAGCTGTTTTTT. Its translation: CASSEMTSGNTGELFF.

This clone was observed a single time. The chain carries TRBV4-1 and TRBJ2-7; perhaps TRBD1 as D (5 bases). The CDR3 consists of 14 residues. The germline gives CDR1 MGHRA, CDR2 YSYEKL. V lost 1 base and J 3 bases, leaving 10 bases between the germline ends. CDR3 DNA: TGCGCCAGCAGCCAAGTTCAGGGTGTCTACGAGCAGTACTTC. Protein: CASSQVQGVYEQYF.